These T cell receptor beta chains were read from a single sample in a study of shared clonotypes between healthy human individuals. Profiled with immunoSEQ multiplex PCR; TCRdb holds only in-frame clones, not every one. The sample lists roughly 590,000 clones; around 95% were seen once. The sequenced sample consisted of naive CD8+ T cells sorted from blood. Receptor source: a woman under 40 in good health. Both conserved end residues are part of each CDR3. Fields, in order: V gene, clone size, D gene, J gene, CDR3 DNA, CDR3 protein. The D gene is left open where the match is weak. Expanded clones get a size class; other rows say once, few or many, or leave the size out.

>TRBV4-1|.|.|TRBJ2-1
TGCGCCAGCAGCCAAGGGCGGGGCCCCTCCTACAATGAGCAGTTCTTC
CASSQGRGPSYNEQFF
>TRBV29-1|.|.|TRBJ1-1
TGCAGCGCCGACCTCACCGGTGGCACTGAAGCTTTCTTT
CSADLTGGTEAFF
>TRBV27|once|.|TRBJ1-2
TGTGCCAGCAGTTTGGCGGTACCTCCTAACTATGGCTACACCTTC
CASSLAVPPNYGYTF
>TRBV5-6|.|TRBD2|TRBJ2-7
TGTGCCAGCAGCTTAGGGACTAGCGGGAGCAGAGAGCAGTACTTC
CASSLGTSGSREQYF
>TRBV12-2|.|.|TRBJ2-7
TGTGCAAAGGATCGTAGTACGGGAGAGCAGTACTTC
CAKDRSTGEQYF
>TRBV6-5|.|.|TRBJ2-1
TGTGCCAGCAGGCCCGGGACTCTCCTCTACAATGAGCAGTTCTTC
CASRPGTLLYNEQFF
>TRBV11-2|.|TRBD2|TRBJ2-5
TGTGCCAGCGGCCTACTAGCGGGAGGGCCAGAGACCCAGTACTTC
CASGLLAGGPETQYF
>TRBV28|.|TRBD1|TRBJ1-1
TGTGCCAGCAGCCCTATAACAGGGGGTCGGACTGAAGCTTTCTTT
CASSPITGGRTEAFF
>TRBV5-1|.|.|TRBJ2-7
TGCGCCAGCAGCCACGGTGTCGGGGGCGGCTACGAGCAGTACTTC
CASSHGVGGGYEQYF
>TRBV28|.|.|TRBJ1-5
TGTGCCAGCAGTGGGACTGAAGTACATAGCAATCAGCCCCAGCATTTT
CASSGTEVHSNQPQHF
>TRBV29-1|.|TRBD2|TRBJ2-1
TGCAGCGTTGAGGGGATGAGCGGGAGGGCCGAAAATGAGCAGTTCTTC
CSVEGMSGRAENEQFF
>TRBV29-1|.|TRBD2|TRBJ2-1
TGCAGCGTTGAAGGGACTAGCGGGAGGGCCAGTAATGAGCAGTTCTTC
CSVEGTSGRASNEQFF
>TRBV28|.|.|TRBJ2-5
TGTGCCAGCAGTTGGGACGGTGCGGGGCTGGAGACCCAGTACTTC
CASSWDGAGLETQYF
>TRBV28|.|TRBD2|TRBJ2-7
TGTGCCAGCAGTTTAATGGCGGGAGGGACCTACGAGCAGTACTTC
CASSLMAGGTYEQYF
>TRBV19|.|.|TRBJ1-3
TGTGCCAGTAGTGGGGGAGTCTCTGGAAACACCATATATTTT
CASSGGVSGNTIYF
>TRBV5-4|.|.|TRBJ2-7
TGTGCCAGCAGCTCAGTACTAGCAGCACCGGCCTACGAGCAGTACTTC
CASSSVLAAPAYEQYF
>TRBV11-2|.|TRBD1|TRBJ2-7
TGTGCCAGCAGCTTAGGGACAGGGGGCTCGTACGAGCAGTACTTC
CASSLGTGGSYEQYF
>TRBV4-1|.|.|TRBJ2-7
TGCGCCAGCAGCCAAGAATCCGGGTCGGGCTCCTACGAGCAGTACTTC
CASSQESGSGSYEQYF
>TRBV30|.|TRBD1|TRBJ1-4
TGTGCCTGGAGTTTAGGACAGGGAAATGAAAAACTGTTTTTT
CAWSLGQGNEKLFF
>TRBV7-2|once|.|TRBJ2-3
TGTGCCAGCAGCCTCGGCGGGATCGAAGATACGCAGTATTTT
CASSLGGIEDTQYF
>TRBV27|.|TRBD1|TRBJ1-2
TGTGCCAGCAGTCCTCGGACAGGGGGCTTGAATGGCTACACCTTC
CASSPRTGGLNGYTF
>TRBV7-8|once|TRBD1|TRBJ1-5
TGTGCCAGCAGCACCGGACAGGGAGGGCAGCCCCAGCATTTT
CASSTGQGGQPQHF
>TRBV28|.|TRBD2|TRBJ2-7
TGTGCCAGCAGTTCACGGGAGACTAGCGGGACTAGCTACGAGCAGTACTTC
CASSSRETSGTSYEQYF
>TRBV11-2|.|.|TRBJ2-7
TGTGCCAGCAGCTTAGTCGGGACATTGTCCTACGAGCAGTACTTC
CASSLVGTLSYEQYF
>TRBV29-1|.|.|TRBJ1-2
TGCAGCGTTGAGGAAGGGAGTGGCTACACCTTC
CSVEEGSGYTF
>TRBV14|.|TRBD1|TRBJ2-1
TGTGCCAGCGCCGGACAGGTATACAATGAGCAGTTCTTC
CASAGQVYNEQFF
>TRBV12-2|.|.|TRBJ1-1
TGTGCAAGTCGTCAATTCGGGAGGGGTCAGGACACTGAAGCTTTCTTT
CASRQFGRGQDTEAFF
>TRBV28|.|.|TRBJ2-3
TGTGCCAGCAGTTTAGGATCCGATACGCAGTATTTT
CASSLGSDTQYF
>TRBV28|once|.|TRBJ2-1
TGTGCCAGCAGTTTTGTAAGCTCCTACAATGAGCAGTTCTTC
CASSFVSSYNEQFF
>TRBV5-5|.|.|TRBJ2-1
TGTGCCAGCAGCTTGGGGCAGGGTATCAATGAGCAGTTCTTC
CASSLGQGINEQFF
>TRBV7-8|.|.|TRBJ2-7
TGTGCCAGCAGTTATGACAATCCGCACGAGCAGTACTTC
CASSYDNPHEQYF
>TRBV28|.|.|TRBJ1-1
TGTGCCAGCAGTTTGGCAGGGTGGGACTACACTGAAGCTTTCTTT
CASSLAGWDYTEAFF
>TRBV27|.|TRBD1|TRBJ2-7
TGTGCCAGCACCGGACAGGGGCCCAACTACGAGCAGTACTTC
CASTGQGPNYEQYF
>TRBV28|.|TRBD2|TRBJ2-1
TGTGCCAGCAGTTTAAGCGGGAGGCGGAATGAGCAGTTCTTC
CASSLSGRRNEQFF
>TRBV2|.|TRBD2|TRBJ2-1
TGTGCCAGCAGGCTGCGGGGGGTCTACAATGAGCAGTTCTTC
CASRLRGVYNEQFF
>TRBV7-9|once|TRBD1|TRBJ1-2
TGTGCCAGCAGCTCGACAGGGAGAGACATCTATGGCTACACCTTC
CASSSTGRDIYGYTF
>TRBV9|.|TRBD2|TRBJ2-1
TGTGCCAGCAGCGTAGAGTCCCTAGCGGGAGGGAGTAATGAGCAGTTCTTC
CASSVESLAGGSNEQFF
>TRBV28|.|.|TRBJ2-7
TGTGCCAGCACCAAAAGGGGCAGGGGCCCTGACGGGCAGTACTTC
CASTKRGRGPDGQYF
>TRBV19|.|TRBD1|TRBJ1-4
TGTGCCAGTGGGGACAGAAGTAATGAAAAACTGTTTTTT
CASGDRSNEKLFF
>TRBV9|once|TRBD2|TRBJ2-1
TGTGCCAGCAGCCCTGCGACTAGCTTGAATGAGCAGTTCTTC
CASSPATSLNEQFF
>TRBV27|.|TRBD1|TRBJ1-4
TGTGCCAGCAGTCCGGGACAGGGAGAAAAACTGTTTTTT
CASSPGQGEKLFF
>TRBV11-2|.|.|TRBJ2-1
TGTGCCAGCGGGATGGTGGGCAGCGTTCCCTACAATGAGCAGTTCTTC
CASGMVGSVPYNEQFF